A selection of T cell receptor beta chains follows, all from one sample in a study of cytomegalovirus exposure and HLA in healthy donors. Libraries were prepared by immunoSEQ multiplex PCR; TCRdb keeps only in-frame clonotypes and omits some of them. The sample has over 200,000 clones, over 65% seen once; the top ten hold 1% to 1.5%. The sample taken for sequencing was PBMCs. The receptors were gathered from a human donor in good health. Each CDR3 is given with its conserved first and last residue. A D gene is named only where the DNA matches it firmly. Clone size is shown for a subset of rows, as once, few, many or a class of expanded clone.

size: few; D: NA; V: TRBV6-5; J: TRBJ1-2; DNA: TGTGCCAGCAGACCCTGGACTGTTATTAACTATGGCTACACCTTC; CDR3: CASRPWTVINYGYTF
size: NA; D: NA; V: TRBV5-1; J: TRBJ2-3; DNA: TGCGCCAGCAGCTGGGCAACAGGGCGCACAGATACGCAGTATTTT; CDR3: CASSWATGRTDTQYF
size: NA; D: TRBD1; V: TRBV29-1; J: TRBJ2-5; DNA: TGCAGCGTTGAACCGGGGACAGGGGGCCTTGTCGAGACCCAGTACTTC; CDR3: CSVEPGTGGLVETQYF
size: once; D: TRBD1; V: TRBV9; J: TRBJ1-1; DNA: TGTGCCAGCAGCCCACTACAGGGGCCAGAGAACACTGAAGCTTTCTTT; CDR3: CASSPLQGPENTEAFF
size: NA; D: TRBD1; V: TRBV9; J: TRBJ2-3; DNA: TGTGCCAGCAGCGTATTGACAGGGGGAAAAGATACGCAGTATTTT; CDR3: CASSVLTGGKDTQYF
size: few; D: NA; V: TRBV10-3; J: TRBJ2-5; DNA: TGTGCCATCAGTGGCGGGGTGGGGAAAATAGAGACCCAGTACTTC; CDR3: CAISGGVGKIETQYF
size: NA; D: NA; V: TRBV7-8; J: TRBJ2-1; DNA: TGTGCCAGCAGCCCCGCGTCAAGCGGCGATGAGCAGTTCTTC; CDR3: CASSPASSGDEQFF
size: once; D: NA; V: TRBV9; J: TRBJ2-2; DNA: TGTGCCAGCAGCGTATACAGGTTTAACACCGGGGAGCTGTTTTTT; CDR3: CASSVYRFNTGELFF
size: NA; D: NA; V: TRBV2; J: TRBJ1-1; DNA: TGTGCCAGCAGTTTTGACAGGACGAACACTGAAGCTTTCTTT; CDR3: CASSFDRTNTEAFF
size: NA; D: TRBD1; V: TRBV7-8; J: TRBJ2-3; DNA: TGTGCCAGCAGCAGCCGGGACAGGGTTTTAGATACGCAGTATTTT; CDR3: CASSSRDRVLDTQYF
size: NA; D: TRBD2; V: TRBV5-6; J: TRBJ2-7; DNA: TGTGCCAGCAGCTTCAGGACTAGCGGGATTTACGAGCAGTACTTC; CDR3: CASSFRTSGIYEQYF
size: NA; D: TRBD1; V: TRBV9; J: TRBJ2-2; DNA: TGTGCCAGCAGCGTAGGGGGGACAGGGATGAGCACCGGGGAGCTGTTTTTT; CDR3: CASSVGGTGMSTGELFF
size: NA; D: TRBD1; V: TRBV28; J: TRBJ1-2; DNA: TGTGCCAGCAGTTCTGGACAGGGGGGCTACACCTTC; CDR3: CASSSGQGGYTF
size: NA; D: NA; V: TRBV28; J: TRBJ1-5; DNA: TGTGCCAGCAGTTCCCTGGGGCCCAATCAGCCCCAGCATTTT; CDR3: CASSSLGPNQPQHF
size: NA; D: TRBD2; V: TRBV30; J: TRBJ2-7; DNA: TGTGCACGTACTAGCGGGAGTTCCCACGAGCAGTACTTC; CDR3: CARTSGSSHEQYF
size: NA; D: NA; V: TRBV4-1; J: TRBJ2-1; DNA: TGCGCCAGCAGCTTACCACAGGTTTACAATGAGCAGTTCTTC; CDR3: CASSLPQVYNEQFF
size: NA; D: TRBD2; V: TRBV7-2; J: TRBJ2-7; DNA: TGTGCCAGCAGTTATAGCGGGAGGGCCGGATACGAGCAGTACTTC; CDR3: CASSYSGRAGYEQYF